This paragraph covers one T cell receptor beta chain sequence. V gave up 4 bases and J gave up 11 bases; unmatched junction bases: 13. This CDR3 region has 15 residues. Per the germline V gene, CDR1 is KGHDR and CDR2 is SFDVKD. This record comes from a study of blood T cell repertoires in COVID-19. Background on the study: There were acute and convalescent COVID-19 samples, and they came from the United States, Italy and Spain.

Original analysis: By means of reference gene primer amplification, nucleated cell counts were estimated. Profiled with immunoSEQ multiplex PCR; TCRdb holds only in-frame clones, not every one. V, J and clone size were drawn from that table, and D and trimming were deduced from the DNA. The data contain tens of thousands of clones, around 91% of them singletons. The specimen sequenced was peripheral blood. This sequence originates from a woman older than 75 with active or convalescent COVID-19. The chain carries TRBV24-1 and TRBJ1-5, with 7 bases lining up with TRBD1. The CDR3 DNA is TGTGCCACCAGTGACCTGGGACAGCCGCAATCAGCCCAGCATTTT. It translates to CATSDLGQPQSAQHF.